These 29 T cell receptor beta chains were all obtained from the same sample, sequenced in a study of cytomegalovirus exposure and HLA in healthy donors. PCR was performed using 60 Vbeta and 13 Jbeta primers. Some clones are missing from TCRdb's copy, which holds only in-frame ones; the method was immunoSEQ multiplex PCR. The sample includes around 280,000 clones, about 87% seen only once; the top ten take more than 2%. Sequenced material: PBMCs. Every receptor here comes from a woman aged 18-29 years in good health and CMV-seronegative.

The genes are TRBV30 and TRBJ2-3; 7 nucleotides match TRBD1. This CDR3 is built from 14 residues. V dropped 5 bases and J dropped 2; count of bases not matched to a gene: 7. Looked up from germline, CDR1 is GTSNPN and CDR2 is SVGIG (reference sequence). The CDR3 is CAWDRVLYTDTQYF. The DNA for the CDR3 is TGTGCCTGGGACAGGGTTTTATACACAGATACGCAGTATTTT.

The chain uses TRBV6-1 and TRBJ2-3; 8 bases line up with TRBD1. CDR1 and CDR2 (germline): MNHNS, SASEGT. This CDR3 region has 16 residues. V shed 0 bases and J 7 bases; nucleotides not matched to a gene: 9. CDR3 nucleotide sequence: TGTGCCAGCAGTGAAGCTACAGGGGGGAGGCGAAATACGCAGTATTTT. Translation gives CASSEATGGRRNTQYF.

The chain joins TRBV11-2 to TRBJ1-1; 9 bases agree with TRBD1. Trimming cost V 5 bases and J 3 bases; bases outside gene matches: 4. CDR3 length: 14 amino acids. Germline CDR1 is SGHAT and CDR2 is FQNNGV. The CDR3 DNA is TGTGCCAGCAGCGGGGACAGGGTTCACACTGAAGCTTTCTTT. Translation: CASSGDRVHTEAFF.

V usage is TRBV7-9 and J usage is TRBJ1-1; D gene uncertain. This CDR3 spans 13 amino acids. V dropped 3 bases and J dropped 1 base, with 6 bases sitting between them. Germline-derived CDR1 and CDR2 are SEHNR and FQNEAQ (reference sequence). Written as DNA, the CDR3 is TGTGCCAGCAGCTTTTGGGCGAACACTGAAGCTTTCTTT. It yields the protein CASSFWANTEAFF.

To note about this clone: Other DNA variants within this sample encode the same CDR3. V gene TRBV19 combines with J gene TRBJ1-1, with D unresolved. This CDR3 region has 12 residues. Trimming removed 5 bases from V and 1 base from J, with 5 bases in between. CDR1 is LNHDA and CDR2 is SQIVND in the germline V gene (reference sequence). The CDR3 here is CASSFRNTEAFF. CDR3 sequence (DNA): TGTGCCAGTAGTTTCAGGAACACTGAAGCTTTCTTT.

CDR3 in amino acids: CASRARGLSGELFF. CDR3 coding DNA: TGTGCCAGCAGAGCCAGGGGGCTATCCGGGGAGCTGTTTTTT. The rearrangement links TRBV6-1 to TRBJ2-2; TRBD1 matches 8 bases. The CDR3 runs to 14 residues. V gave up 6 bases and J gave up 6 bases; unmatched junction bases: 6. From germline, CDR1 is MNHNS and CDR2 SASEGT.

This clone occurred once. The genes are TRBV2 and TRBJ1-2; maybe TRBD1 (6 bases). This CDR3 contains 14 residues. V dropped 5 bases and J dropped 4 bases, with 14 bases sitting between them. Germline V gives CDR1 SNHLY, CDR2 FYNNEI. CDR3 in amino acids: CASSQQGNSYGYTF. The CDR3 nucleotides read TGTGCCAGCAGTCAGCAGGGGAACAGCTATGGCTACACCTTC.

The chain links TRBV11-2 to TRBJ1-4; possible D gene TRBD1, 6 bases. The V gene lost 5 bases and the J gene lost 2 bases, with 15 bases spanning the gap. The CDR3 has 16 amino acids. Per the germline V gene, CDR1 is SGHAT and CDR2 is FQNNGV. The CDR3 is CASSPRGGATNEKLFF. In nucleotides, the CDR3 is TGTGCCAGCAGCCCTAGGGGGGGGGCTACTAATGAAAAACTGTTTTTT.

J is TRBJ1-2 and V is TRBV27; 8 bases match TRBD1. Germline CDR1 reads MNHEY; CDR2 reads SMNVEV (reference sequence). J was trimmed by 7 bases and V by 3 bases; bases with no gene match: 7. The CDR3 totals 14 residues. CDR3 in amino acids: CASSFSTGVGGYTF. CDR3 DNA sequence: TGTGCCAGCAGTTTCTCGACAGGGGTGGGTGGCTACACCTTC.

This sequence joins TRBV2 and TRBJ2-7; the match to TRBD1 covers 7 bases. The CDR3 extends over 14 amino acids. Germline V gene sequence: CDR1 SNHLY, CDR2 FYNNEI. V gave up 8 bases and J gave up 2 bases; unmatched junction bases: 9. CDR3 nucleotides: TGTGCCAGCCCCCGGGACAGAACTGCCTACGAGCAGTACTTC. Its protein is CASPRDRTAYEQYF.

This chain joins TRBV19 and TRBJ2-7, with D perhaps TRBD1 (6 bases). This CDR3 is built from 15 residues. V was pared by 1 base and J by 0 bases, with 10 bases between. The germline V gene encodes CDR1 LNHDA and CDR2 SQIVND (reference sequence). For the CDR3, the DNA is TGTGCCAGTAGTATAGGCCCAGGGGCCTCCTACGAGCAGTACTTC. Amino acids: CASSIGPGASYEQYF. The entire variable domain, with the rest obtained from reference TRBV19 and TRBJ2-7, is as follows: DGGITQSPKYLFRKEGQNVTLSCEQNLNHDAMYWYRQDPGQGLRLIYYSQIVNDFQKGDIAEGYSVSREKKESFPLTVTSAQKNPTAFYLCASSIGPGASYEQYFGPGTRLTVT.

The chain couples TRBV4-1 to TRBJ2-1; the D is unclear. The CDR3 extends over 12 amino acids. The V gene lost 1 base and the J gene lost 6 bases, with 4 bases spanning the gap. Germline CDR1 MGHRA, CDR2 YSYEKL. The CDR3 loop reads CASSQGANEQFF. As DNA, the CDR3 is TGCGCCAGCAGCCAAGGGGCCAATGAGCAGTTCTTC.

This clone was counted once. The chain links TRBV6-1 to TRBJ1-6; the D is unclear. There are 15 residues in the CDR3. V was trimmed by 6 bases and J by 0 bases, leaving 9 bases between them. Germline CDR1 reads MNHNS; CDR2 reads SASEGT. CDR3 sequence reads: CASRLQSSYNSPLHF. The CDR3 coding sequence is TGTGCCAGCAGGTTACAGAGCTCCTATAATTCACCCCTCCACTTT.

The chain has TRBV6-5 and TRBJ2-7, with 9 nucleotides matching TRBD1. CDR1 MNHEY and CDR2 SVGAGI come from the germline V gene. With 9 bases clipped from V and 1 base from J, the junction kept 10 bases outside the gene matches. CDR3 length: 15 amino acids. CDR3: CASGGQGMRSYEQYF. DNA for the CDR3: TGTGCCAGTGGGGGACAGGGTATGAGGTCCTACGAGCAGTACTTC.

The chain couples TRBV5-6 to TRBJ2-3, with no clear D. The germline V gene encodes CDR1 SGHDT and CDR2 YYEEEE. The ends were cut back, 7 bases at V and 0 bases at J, with 12 bases in the middle. The CDR3 loop spans 14 amino acids. The CDR3 here is CASGLMVSTDTQYF. DNA of the CDR3: TGTGCCAGCGGGCTCATGGTTAGCACAGATACGCAGTATTTT.

The count of this clone is one. The chain links TRBV7-9 to TRBJ2-5; 7 nucleotides match TRBD1. The CDR3 runs 15 residues. Germline loops: CDR1 SEHNR, CDR2 FQNEAQ (reference sequence). After removal of 5 bases from V and 2 bases from J, the junction contained 8 bases not matched to a gene. CDR3 loop: CASSRLGQPQETQYF. The CDR3 coding sequence is TGTGCCAGCAGCCGGCTGGGACAGCCTCAAGAGACCCAGTACTTC.

This chain connects TRBV5-4 to TRBJ1-1; TRBD1 agrees at 7 bases. In germline, CDR1 is SGHNT, CDR2 YYREEE (reference sequence). The J segment lost 11 bases and the V segment lost 0 bases, leaving 7 bases of the junction unmatched. The CDR3 length is 13 residues. CDR3 nucleotide sequence: TGTGCCAGCAGCTTGGAAGGGGGCATAATGGCTTTCTTT. Protein product: CASSLEGGIMAFF.

The chain joins TRBV11-2 to TRBJ2-5, with 11 bases aligning to TRBD1. V shed 5 bases, J shed 5 bases, and the junction held 1 base outside the gene matches. Germline loops: CDR1 SGHAT, CDR2 FQNNGV. This CDR3 comprises 13 residues. The CDR3 DNA reads TGTGCCAGCAGCCGGGACAGGGGGGAGACCCAGTACTTC. Translation gives CASSRDRGETQYF. Full variable domain (missing parts from reference TRBV11-2 and TRBJ2-5): EAGVAQSPRYKIIEKRQSVAFWCNPISGHATLYWYQQILGQGPKLLIQFQNNGVVDDSQLPKDRFSAERLKGVDSTLKIQPAKLEDSAVYLCASSRDRGETQYFGPGTRLLVL.

The CDR3 sequence: CASNRTSGTDEQFF. The CDR3 bases are TGTGCCAGCAACCGGACTAGCGGAACGGATGAGCAGTTCTTC. The gene calls are TRBV6-5 and TRBJ2-1, with 10 bases lining up with TRBD2. CDR1 is MNHEY, CDR2 SVGAGI, per germline. This CDR3 contains 14 residues. V was clipped by 7 bases and J by 8 bases; unmatched bases: 8.

The chain links TRBV28 to TRBJ1-4, with D perhaps TRBD1 (5 bases). This CDR3 spans 17 amino acids. V was trimmed by 6 bases and J by 0 bases, leaving 17 bases between them. The germline V gene encodes CDR1 MDHEN and CDR2 SYDVKM. The CDR3 coding sequence is TGTGCCAGCAGACTGGGGGGTTTTTGGCCAACTAATGAAAAACTGTTTTTT. This sequence encodes CASRLGGFWPTNEKLFF.

The rearrangement links TRBV5-4 to TRBJ1-6; TRBD1 aligns across 7 bases. CDR1 SGHNT and CDR2 YYREEE come from the germline V gene (reference sequence). J gave up 11 bases and V 4 bases, and 12 bases lay outside the gene matches. CDR3 length equals 15 residues. The CDR3 here is CASSPGTAGAAPLHF. CDR3 DNA: TGTGCCAGCAGCCCAGGGACAGCGGGTGCGGCACCCCTCCACTTT.

V usage is TRBV10-3 and J usage is TRBJ2-1; TRBD1 aligns across 9 bases. Per germline, CDR1 ENHRY and CDR2 SYGVKD. With 7 bases clipped from V and 8 bases from J, the junction kept 12 bases outside the gene matches. The CDR3 extends over 15 amino acids. The DNA for the CDR3 is TGTGCCATCAAGGATTGGGACAGGGCGTCGTATGAGCAGTTCTTC. It codes for CAIKDWDRASYEQFF.

On this clone: This specimen includes other DNA sequences encoding the same CDR3. V and J are TRBV5-1 and TRBJ1-5, with 7 bases identical to TRBD1. The germline gives CDR1 SGHRS, CDR2 YFSETQ. This CDR3 has 14 residues. V shed 4 bases, J shed 2 bases, and the junction held 3 bases outside the gene matches. This CDR3 is CASSPTGGNQPQHF. The DNA of the CDR3 is TGCGCCAGCAGCCCAACAGGGGGCAATCAGCCCCAGCATTTT.

V and J are TRBV7-9 and TRBJ2-3, with 7 positions matching TRBD2. The CDR3 runs to 16 residues. V lost 2 bases and J lost 2; bases outside the gene matches: 7. CDR1 is SEHNR, CDR2 FQNEAQ, per germline (reference sequence). The CDR3 loop is CASSLPRDYHTDTQYF. For the CDR3, the DNA is TGTGCCAGCAGCTTACCCCGGGACTACCACACAGATACGCAGTATTTT.

Of note for this clone: One end of the junction fails to match germline, which may point to a read error. Different DNA sequences within this sample yield the same CDR3. This sequence joins TRBV19 and TRBJ1-1; D ambiguous. The CDR3 loop spans 15 amino acids. The germline CDR1 and CDR2 sequences are LNHDA and SQIVND (reference sequence). The CDR3 loop is CASSGRRVGNTEAFF. Written as DNA, the CDR3 is TGCGCCAGTAGTGGGCGGCGGGTAGGGAACACTGAAGCTTTCTTT. Based on the CDR3 plus reference TRBV19 and TRBJ1-1, the full variable domain is DGGITQSPKYLFRKEGQNVTLSCEQNLNHDAMYWYRQDPGQGLRLIYYSQIVNDFQKGDIAEGYSVSREKKESFPLTVTSAQKNPTAFYLCASSGRRVGNTEAFFGQGTRLTVV.

The chain employs TRBV7-9 and TRBJ2-1, with 8 bases aligning to TRBD2. In germline, CDR1 is SEHNR, CDR2 FQNEAQ (reference sequence). Trimming removed 5 bases from V and 9 bases from J; junction bases left unmatched: 24. The CDR3 has 19 amino acids. CDR3 loop: CASSKRGGPGEGGLGEQFF. The CDR3 DNA reads TGTGCCAGCAGCAAACGCGGGGGGCCCGGAGAAGGAGGGTTGGGTGAGCAGTTCTTC. Based on the CDR3 plus reference TRBV7-9 and TRBJ2-1, the full variable domain is DTGVSQNPRHKITKRGQNVTFRCDPISEHNRLYWYRQTLGQGPEFLTYFQNEAQLEKSRLLSDRFSAERPKGSFSTLEIQRTEQGDSAMYLCASSKRGGPGEGGLGEQFFGPGTRLTVL.

This rearrangement joins TRBV15 to TRBJ2-5; TRBD2 aligns across 8 bases. CDR3 length equals 16 residues. Germline assignment: CDR1 LNHNV and CDR2 YYDKDF (reference sequence). V lost 6 bases to trimming and J lost 0 bases; unmatched junction nucleotides: 9. The CDR3 is CATRGGGAGDQETQYF. CDR3 in DNA: TGTGCCACCAGAGGTGGGGGAGCGGGGGACCAAGAGACCCAGTACTTC.

A remark on this clone: A junction end diverges from the germline sequence, so it may reflect a read error. The rearrangement joins TRBV7-9 to TRBJ1-6; D is undetermined. The CDR3 runs 12 residues. Germline CDR1 SEHNR, CDR2 FQNEAQ (reference sequence). The CDR3 is CSSSLGIQALHF. The CDR3, as DNA: TGTTCCAGCAGCTTAGGAATTCAGGCCCTCCACTTT.

The rearrangement uses TRBV11-3 and TRBJ2-1, with D maybe TRBD2 (5 bases). V lost 3 bases and J 5 bases, leaving 8 bases between the germline ends. Germline V lookup: CDR1 SGHNT, CDR2 YENEEA. The CDR3 runs 13 residues. The CDR3 here is CASSFPGNNEQFF. The CDR3, as DNA: TGTGCCAGCAGCTTTCCGGGAAACAATGAGCAGTTCTTC.